These T cell receptor beta chains were read from a single sample in a study of CD8+CD57+ T cells in acquired aplastic anemia. MiXCR, applied by TCRdb to the reads, yields one record per CDR3 protein. The top ten clones hold about 29% of a sample with 200,000 to 250,000 distinct CDR3 sequences, around 63% of them seen once. The specimen was sorted CD4+, CD8+, or CD8+CD57+ T cells (not recorded which) from PBMCs. The receptor set was obtained from a human donor in good health. CDR3s leave out the opening cysteine and the closing phenylalanine or tryptophan.

V gene: TRBV29-1
CDR3 protein: SALSGEETQY

V gene: TRBV2
CDR3 protein: ASSWAGQGAFEQY

V gene: TRBV9
CDR3 protein: ASSVSGLAGQLGHNEQF

V gene: TRBV15
CDR3 protein: ATSRDSAGSYEQY

V gene: TRBV7-3
CDR3 protein: ASSLTPSPQQGTQY

V gene: TRBV7-9
CDR3 protein: ASSSLTGIIT

V gene: TRBV7-9
CDR3 protein: ASSPLLSEGELF

V gene: TRBV6-6
CDR3 protein: ASLGTGRAYEQY

V gene: TRBV2
CDR3 protein: ASSQHTQNAEAF

V gene: TRBV7-6
CDR3 protein: ASSLERF

V gene: TRBV5-1
CDR3 protein: ASSSGLPPEYEQY

V gene: TRBV14
CDR3 protein: ASSQGQGIWNEQF

V gene: TRBV5-1
CDR3 protein: ASSLDGRTGVFDTEAF

V gene: TRBV5-4
CDR3 protein: ASSLREVRETQY

V gene: TRBV29-1
CDR3 protein: SLVSGARNEQF

V gene: TRBV20-1
CDR3 protein: SAPPAGTSGGNQPQH

V gene: TRBV19
CDR3 protein: ASSSPSTGELF

V gene: TRBV2
CDR3 protein: ASSEAGRGRTEAF

V gene: TRBV20-1
CDR3 protein: SARDPKQGGELF

V gene: TRBV5-1
CDR3 protein: ASSLTLDSGYT

V gene: TRBV20-1
CDR3 protein: SEGSGLGEQY

V gene: TRBV29-1
CDR3 protein: SVEMWGEGRVEKLF

V gene: TRBV12-3/TRBV12-4
CDR3 protein: ASSFNGNTIY

V gene: TRBV24-1
CDR3 protein: ATSDLGQSYNEQF

V gene: TRBV20-1
CDR3 protein: SAVTSGRETQY

V gene: TRBV2
CDR3 protein: ASSEVAGSQPQH

V gene: TRBV12-3/TRBV12-4
CDR3 protein: ASTLGPRASPLH

V gene: TRBV5-4
CDR3 protein: ASSPGAGRNNEQF

V gene: TRBV15
CDR3 protein: ATSRGGQQETQY

V gene: TRBV2
CDR3 protein: ASSPGRSVDEQY

V gene: TRBV6-6
CDR3 protein: ASSFRTGNQPQH

V gene: TRBV2
CDR3 protein: ASSEALRGAEQY